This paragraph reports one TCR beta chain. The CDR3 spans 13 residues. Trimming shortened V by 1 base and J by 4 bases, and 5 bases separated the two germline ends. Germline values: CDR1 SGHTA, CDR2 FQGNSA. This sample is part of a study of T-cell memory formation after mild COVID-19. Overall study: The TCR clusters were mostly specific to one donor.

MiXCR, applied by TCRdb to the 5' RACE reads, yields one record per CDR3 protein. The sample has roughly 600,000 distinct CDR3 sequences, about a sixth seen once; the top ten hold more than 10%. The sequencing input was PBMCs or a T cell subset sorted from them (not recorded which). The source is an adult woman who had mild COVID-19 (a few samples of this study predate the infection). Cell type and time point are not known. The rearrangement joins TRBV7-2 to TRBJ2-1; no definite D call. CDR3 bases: TGTGCCAGCAGCTTAGTCGAATACAATGAGCAGTTCTTC. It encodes CASSLVEYNEQFF.